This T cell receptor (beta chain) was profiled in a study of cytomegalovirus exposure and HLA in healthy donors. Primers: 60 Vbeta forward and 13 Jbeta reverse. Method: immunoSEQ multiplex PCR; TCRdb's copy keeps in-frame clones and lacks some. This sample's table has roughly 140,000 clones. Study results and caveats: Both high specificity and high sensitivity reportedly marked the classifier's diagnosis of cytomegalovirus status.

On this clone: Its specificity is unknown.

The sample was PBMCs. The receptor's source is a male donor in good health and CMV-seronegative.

The CDR3 loop is CASSTPGTGPSPLHF. As DNA, the CDR3 is TGTGCCAGTAGTACCCCCGGGACAGGGCCTTCACCCCTCCACTTT. V gene TRBV19 combines with J gene TRBJ1-6; 9 positions match TRBD1. This CDR3 region has 15 residues. Germline CDR1 LNHDA, CDR2 SQIVND (reference sequence). With 4 bases clipped from V and 9 bases from J, the junction kept 7 bases outside the gene matches. Filled out from reference TRBV19 and TRBJ1-6, the complete variable domain reads DGGITQSPKYLFRKEGQNVTLSCEQNLNHDAMYWYRQDPGQGLRLIYYSQIVNDFQKGDIAEGYSVSREKKESFPLTVTSAQKNPTAFYLCASSTPGTGPSPLHFGNGTRLTVT.